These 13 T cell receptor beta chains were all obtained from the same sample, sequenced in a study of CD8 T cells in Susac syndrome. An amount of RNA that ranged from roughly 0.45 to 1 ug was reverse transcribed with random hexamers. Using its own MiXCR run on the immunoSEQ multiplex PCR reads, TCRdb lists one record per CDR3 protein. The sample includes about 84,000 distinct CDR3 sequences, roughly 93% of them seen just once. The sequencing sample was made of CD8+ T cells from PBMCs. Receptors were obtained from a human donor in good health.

The CDR3 loop reads CSARVTQTNEKLFF. The CDR3 coding sequence is TGCAGTGCTAGAGTGACACAGACTAATGAAAAACTGTTTTTT. The chain links TRBV20-1 to TRBJ1-4; D not certain. This CDR3 region has 14 residues. V was trimmed by 1 base and J by 2 bases, leaving 8 bases between them. Germline lookup yields CDR1 DFQATT and CDR2 SNEGSKA (reference sequence).

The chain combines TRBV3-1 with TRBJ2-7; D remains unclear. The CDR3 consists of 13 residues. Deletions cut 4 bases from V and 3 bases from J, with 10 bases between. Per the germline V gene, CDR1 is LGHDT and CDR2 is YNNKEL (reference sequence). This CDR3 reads CASSPVDHYEQYF. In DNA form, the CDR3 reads TGTGCCAGCAGCCCCGTCGACCACTACGAGCAGTACTTC.

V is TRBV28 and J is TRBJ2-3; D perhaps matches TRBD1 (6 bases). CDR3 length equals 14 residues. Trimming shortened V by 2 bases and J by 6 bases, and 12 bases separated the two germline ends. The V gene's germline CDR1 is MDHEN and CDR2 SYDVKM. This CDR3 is CASSLVTGDDTQYF. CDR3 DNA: TGTGCCAGCAGTTTAGTGACAGGTGATGATACGCAGTATTTT. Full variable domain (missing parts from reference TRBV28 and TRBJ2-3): DVKVTQSSRYLVKRTGEKVFLECVQDMDHENMFWYRQDPGLGLRLIYFSYDVKMKEKGDIPEGYSVSREKKERFSLILESASTNQTSMYLCASSLVTGDDTQYFGPGTRLTVL.

This CDR3 is CAWSVADRGYGYTF. Written as DNA, the CDR3 is TGTGCCTGGAGTGTAGCAGACAGGGGCTATGGCTACACCTTC. This chain connects TRBV30 to TRBJ1-2; 8 bases fit TRBD1. In germline, CDR1 is GTSNPN, CDR2 SVGIG (reference sequence). The CDR3 is made up of 14 amino acids. Trimming cost V 0 bases and J 4 bases; bases outside gene matches: 4.

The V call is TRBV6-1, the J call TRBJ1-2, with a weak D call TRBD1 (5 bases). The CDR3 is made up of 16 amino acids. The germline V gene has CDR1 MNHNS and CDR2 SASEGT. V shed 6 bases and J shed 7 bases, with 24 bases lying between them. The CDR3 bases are TGTGCCAGCAGCGACATCCCGGGACTAAAGATGAGTGGCTACACCTTC. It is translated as CASSDIPGLKMSGYTF.

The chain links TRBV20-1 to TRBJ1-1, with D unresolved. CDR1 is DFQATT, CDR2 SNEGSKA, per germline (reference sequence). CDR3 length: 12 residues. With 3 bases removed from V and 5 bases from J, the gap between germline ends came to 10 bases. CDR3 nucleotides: TGCAGTGCTAGTTATAGTATAACTGAAGCTTTCTTT. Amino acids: CSASYSITEAFF.

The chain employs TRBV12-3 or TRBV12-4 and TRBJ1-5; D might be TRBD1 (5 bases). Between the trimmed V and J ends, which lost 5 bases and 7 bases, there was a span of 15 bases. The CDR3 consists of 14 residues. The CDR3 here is CASSGTGADQPQHF. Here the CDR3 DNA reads TGTGCCAGCAGTGGGACGGGCGCCGACCAGCCCCAGCATTTT.

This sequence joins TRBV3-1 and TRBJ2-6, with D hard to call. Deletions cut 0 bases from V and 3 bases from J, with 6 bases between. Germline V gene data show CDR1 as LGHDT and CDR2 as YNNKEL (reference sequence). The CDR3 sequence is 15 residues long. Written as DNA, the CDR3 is TGTGCCAGCAGCCAAGAAGGCCGTGGGGCCAACGTCCTGACTTTC. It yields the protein CASSQEGRGANVLTF.

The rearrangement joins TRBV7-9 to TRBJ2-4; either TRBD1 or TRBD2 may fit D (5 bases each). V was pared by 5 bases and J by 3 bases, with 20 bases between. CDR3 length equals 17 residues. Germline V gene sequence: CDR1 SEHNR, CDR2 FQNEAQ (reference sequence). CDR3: CASSPHQGDRGKNIQYF. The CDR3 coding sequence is TGTGCCAGCAGCCCCCACCAAGGGGACCGGGGCAAAAACATTCAGTACTTC.

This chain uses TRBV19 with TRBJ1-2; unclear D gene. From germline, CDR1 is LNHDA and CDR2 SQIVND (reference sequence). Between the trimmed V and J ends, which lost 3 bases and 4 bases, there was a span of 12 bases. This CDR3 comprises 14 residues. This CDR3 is CASSMAENTYGYTF. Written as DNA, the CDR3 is TGTGCCAGTAGTATGGCGGAGAATACCTATGGCTACACCTTC.

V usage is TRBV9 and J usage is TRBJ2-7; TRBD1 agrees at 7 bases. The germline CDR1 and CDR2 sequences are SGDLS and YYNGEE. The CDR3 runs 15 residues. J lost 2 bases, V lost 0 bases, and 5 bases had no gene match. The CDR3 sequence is CASSVDGTETYEQYF. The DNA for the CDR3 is TGTGCCAGCAGCGTAGATGGGACAGAGACCTACGAGCAGTACTTC.

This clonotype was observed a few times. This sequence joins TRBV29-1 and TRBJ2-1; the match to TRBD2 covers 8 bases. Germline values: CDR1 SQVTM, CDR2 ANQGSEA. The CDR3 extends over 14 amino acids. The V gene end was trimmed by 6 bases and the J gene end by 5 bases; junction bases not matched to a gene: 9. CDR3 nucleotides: TGCAGCGTCGTGGCCGGGACTAGGAACAATGAGCAGTTCTTC. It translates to CSVVAGTRNNEQFF.

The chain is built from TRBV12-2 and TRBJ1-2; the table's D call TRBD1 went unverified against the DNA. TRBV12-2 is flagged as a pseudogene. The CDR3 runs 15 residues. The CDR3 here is CASRDQKTGNYGYTF. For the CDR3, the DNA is TGTGCAAGTCGCGACCAGAAGACAGGAAACTATGGCTACACCTTC.